What follows describes a single TCR beta chain. This record belongs to a study of blood T cells in healthy people across ages. V lost 6 bases and J lost 5, with 13 bases in between. Germline values: CDR1 SGHAT, CDR2 FQNNGV. The CDR3 is 13 residues long. PCR was performed a second time for roughly 7 to 12 cycles using a sample-barcoded 5' primer and a J-beta primer mix. From the 5' RACE reads, TCRdb called clonotypes with MiXCR, one entry per CDR3 protein. The data contain roughly 410,000 distinct CDR3 sequences, over 45% of them singletons. The chain recombines TRBV11-2 with TRBJ2-5; D might be TRBD1 (5 bases). This receptor was obtained from a man aged 55 to 70 in good health. The sequenced sample consisted of blood. The CDR3 loop reads CASSSDIRETQYF. The CDR3 region has the DNA TGTGCCAGCAGTTCGGACATTCGGGAGACCCAGTACTTC.